This is a list of T cell receptor beta chains from one sample in a study of blood T cell repertoires in COVID-19. The protocol was immunoSEQ multiplex PCR, while the TCRdb copy is restricted to in-frame clones and leaves out a portion. The table records 170,000 or so clones, around nine tenths of them present only once. The sequencing sample was made of peripheral blood. The receptors derive from a young woman who had recovered from COVID-19. Both conserved end residues are part of each CDR3. The D gene is left open where the match is weak. Clone size is given for some rows only: seen once, a few or many times, or a class if the clone is expanded.

TRBJ2-1,TRBV25-1,-,-,CAINFERAYNEQFF,TGTGCCATCAATTTCGAGCGGGCATACAATGAGCAGTTCTTC
TRBJ1-6,TRBV4-1,TRBD1,-,CASSPDRGTSSSYNSPLHF,TGCGCCAGCAGCCCGGACAGGGGGACGAGCAGCTCCTATAATTCACCCCTCCACTTT
TRBJ2-1,TRBV9,TRBD2,once,CASSTGGANNEQFF,TGTGCCAGCAGCACCGGGGGGGCCAACAATGAGCAGTTCTTC
TRBJ2-1,TRBV2,TRBD2,-,CASSDGGRRGEQFF,TGTGCCAGCAGTGATGGCGGGAGGAGAGGTGAGCAGTTCTTC
TRBJ1-3,TRBV7-3,-,-,CASSLSGGNTIYF,TGTGCCAGCAGCTTAAGCGGCGGAAACACCATATATTTT
TRBJ2-1,TRBV20-1,-,-,CSASYKQFF,TGCAGTGCTAGTTATAAGCAGTTCTTC
TRBJ2-1,TRBV5-1,TRBD2,-,CASSRGLAGPDEQFF,TGCGCCAGCAGCAGGGGACTAGCGGGACCAGATGAGCAGTTCTTC
TRBJ2-2,TRBV4-3,TRBD1,-,CASSLERGPTGELFF,TGCGCCAGCAGCCTTGAAAGGGGGCCTACCGGGGAGCTGTTTTTT
TRBJ2-2,TRBV7-8,TRBD1,-,CASSRQGANTGELFF,TGTGCCAGTAGTAGACAGGGGGCTAACACCGGGGAGCTGTTTTTT
TRBJ1-1,TRBV20-1,-,-,CSAPRRGEAFF,TGCAGTGCTCCCCGGAGGGGAGAAGCTTTCTTT
TRBJ2-6,TRBV24-1,-,-,CAAETGANVLTF,TGTGCCGCAGAAACTGGGGCCAACGTCCTGACTTTC
TRBJ2-5,TRBV7-7,-,-,CASSLTTSETQYF,TGTGCCAGCAGCTTAACAACCTCGGAGACCCAGTACTTC
TRBJ2-5,TRBV15,-,-,CATSFDGGGGETQYF,TGTGCCACCAGCTTCGATGGTGGGGGAGGAGAGACCCAGTACTTC
TRBJ2-5,TRBV5-4,TRBD1,-,CASSLTGGQETQYF,TGTGCCAGCAGCCTGACAGGGGGCCAAGAGACCCAGTACTTC
TRBJ2-3,TRBV6-6,-,-,CASSRGWDTQYF,TGTGCCAGCAGCCGGGGTTGGGATACGCAGTATTTT
TRBJ2-5,TRBV9,-,-,CASSVDRTPAETQYF,TGTGCCAGCAGCGTAGATCGGACTCCTGCTGAGACCCAGTACTTC
TRBJ1-1,TRBV7-3,TRBD1,-,CASSLTGGYTEAFF,TGTGCCAGCAGCTTAACAGGGGGCTACACTGAAGCTTTCTTT
TRBJ1-4,TRBV27,-,-,CASARPGPPATNEKLFF,TGTGCCAGCGCACGACCAGGGCCCCCAGCAACTAATGAAAAACTGTTTTTT
TRBJ2-7,TRBV5-5,-,-,CASSSRKGTGYYEQYF,TGTGCCAGCAGCTCCAGAAAAGGAACAGGATATTACGAGCAGTACTTC
TRBJ2-2,TRBV6-2/TRBV6-3,-,-,CASSYMGLGLPTGELFF,TGTGCCAGCAGTTACATGGGTCTGGGCCTGCCCACCGGGGAGCTGTTTTTT
TRBJ2-1,TRBV3-1/TRBV3-2,-,-,CASSQDYSYNEQFF,TGTGCCAGCAGCCAGGACTACTCCTACAATGAGCAGTTCTTC
TRBJ1-6,TRBV29-1,TRBD1,-,CSVRDRAGNSPLHF,TGCAGCGTCAGAGACAGGGCAGGGAATTCACCCCTCCACTTT
TRBJ1-2,TRBV5-6,TRBD1,-,CASSFTGAGGYTF,TGTGCCAGCAGTTTTACAGGGGCGGGCGGCTACACCTTC
TRBJ1-6,TRBV25-1,-,-,CASSEGADSPLHF,TGTGCCAGCAGTGAAGGGGCGGATTCACCCCTCCACTTT
TRBJ1-3,TRBV18,TRBD1,-,CASSARDRVSDTIYF,TGTGCCAGCTCGGCCCGGGACAGGGTATCTGACACCATATATTTT
TRBJ2-6,TRBV5-6,TRBD1,few,CASSLGQGVSGANVLTF,TGTGCCAGCAGCTTGGGTCAGGGGGTATCTGGGGCCAACGTCCTGACTTTC
TRBJ2-5,TRBV9,-,-,CASSVGQGGLETQYF,TGTGCCAGCAGCGTAGGGCAGGGAGGTCTGGAGACCCAGTACTTC
TRBJ1-1,TRBV19,-,-,CASSINQGTEAFF,TGTGCCAGTAGTATCAACCAGGGAACTGAAGCTTTCTTT
TRBJ1-1,TRBV19,-,few,CASTSIGSTGNTEAFF,TGTGCCAGTACCAGTATTGGAAGTACAGGGAACACTGAAGCTTTCTTT
TRBJ1-2,TRBV19,-,-,CASSPQARNNYGYTF,TGTGCCAGTAGTCCCCAGGCACGGAATAACTATGGCTACACCTTC
TRBJ2-2,TRBV13,-,-,CASSRGQSGELFF,TGTGCCAGCAGCCGTGGTCAGTCCGGGGAGCTGTTTTTT
TRBJ2-5,TRBV4-3,-,once,CASSQDLRGSTETQYF,TGCGCCAGCAGCCAAGATCTTCGGGGTTCTACAGAGACCCAGTACTTC
TRBJ2-7,TRBV6-5,TRBD1,-,CASSSRTGPYEQYF,TGTGCCAGCAGTAGTCGGACAGGCCCCTACGAGCAGTACTTC
TRBJ1-2,TRBV7-2,-,-,CASSLLTYGYTF,TGTGCCAGCAGCCTGCTAACTTATGGCTACACCTTC
TRBJ2-1,TRBV6-5,TRBD2,-,CASSGGDNEQFF,TGTGCCAGTAGCGGGGGGGACAATGAGCAGTTCTTC
TRBJ1-4,TRBV2,-,-,CASSEWQGTNEKLFF,TGTGCCAGCAGTGAGTGGCAGGGAACTAATGAAAAACTGTTTTTT
TRBJ1-3,TRBV11-2,TRBD1,once,CASRSPGTGSSGNTIYF,TGTGCCAGCAGAAGCCCCGGGACAGGGAGCTCTGGAAACACCATATATTTT
TRBJ2-1,TRBV2,-,-,CASSRSNEQFF,TGTGCCAGCAGTCGGAGCAATGAGCAGTTCTTC
TRBJ2-5,TRBV24-1,-,-,CATSDLETQETQYF,TGTGCCACCAGTGATTTGGAGACACAAGAGACCCAGTACTTC
TRBJ1-6,TRBV3-1/TRBV3-2,-,-,CASSQVQGSPLHF,TGTGCCAGCAGCCAAGTCCAGGGCTCACCCCTCCACTTT
TRBJ1-6,TRBV12-3/TRBV12-4,-,-,CASSLPTGSPLHF,TGTGCCAGCAGTTTACCAACGGGATCACCCCTCCACTTT
TRBJ1-1,TRBV18,TRBD1,-,CASSPPDRAVQAFF,TGTGCCAGCTCACCTCCGGACAGGGCGGTCCAAGCTTTCTTT